The 10 T cell receptor beta chains in this list originate from one sample, sequenced in a study of shared T cell receptors in the human thymus (dated by TCRdb to the early 2020s). Library preparation employed the immunoSEQ multiplex PCR assay. This immuneACCESS table, as held by TCRdb, lists in-frame sequences with V and J called but not all clones. Of the missing ones, under half trace to an unresolved V gene in checked studies; the others have no known cause. In all, the sample holds 500,000 to 850,000 clones, and around 87% of those were seen once. 0.0094% of the sample belongs to the ten largest clones. This sample also belongs to another study, concerning human thymus T cells.

The sequenced sample consisted of thymocytes. Every receptor here comes from a boy under two years old with a congenital heart defect. Donor details come from another sample of the same person, matched by shared clones.

This clone was counted once. The chain carries TRBV9 and TRBJ1-4; 7 bases line up with TRBD1. This CDR3 spans 14 amino acids. CDR1 SGDLS and CDR2 YYNGEE come from the germline V gene. V trimming: 4 bases; J trimming: 5 bases; junction bases outside the gene matches: 5. The chain's CDR3 is CASSPRDSNEKLFF. CDR3 DNA: TGTGCCAGCAGCCCCCGGGACAGCAATGAAAAACTGTTTTTT.

The chain uses TRBV2 and TRBJ2-1; 9 bases agree with TRBD1. The germline V gene encodes CDR1 SNHLY and CDR2 FYNNEI. This CDR3 has 18 residues. V lost 3 bases and J lost 8; bases outside the gene matches: 17. This chain's CDR3 is CASSDSSLGGQGVDEQFF. The CDR3 nucleotides read TGTGCCAGCAGTGATAGCTCCCTGGGGGGACAGGGCGTGGATGAGCAGTTCTTC. The variable domain in full, completed from reference TRBV2 and TRBJ2-1, reads EPEVTQTPSHQVTQMGQEVILRCVPISNHLYFYWYRQILGQKVEFLVSFYNNEISEKSEIFDDQFSVERPDGSNFTLKIRSTKLEDSAMYFCASSDSSLGGQGVDEQFFGPGTRLTVL.

This chain connects TRBV10-3 to TRBJ1-3; TRBD1 is a possible D gene (6 bases). The V end was cut by 0 bases, the J end by 0 bases, with 18 bases between. Germline lookup yields CDR1 ENHRY and CDR2 SYGVKD. This CDR3 region has 19 residues. CDR3: CAISESIGAGVSSGNTIYF. The CDR3 DNA reads as TGTGCCATCAGTGAGTCTATCGGGGCAGGGGTGAGCTCTGGAAACACCATATATTTT.

A single count supports this clone. The rearrangement joins TRBV5-5 to TRBJ1-2; D ambiguous. Trimming pared 4 bases from V and 7 bases from J, leaving 14 bases between. CDR1 and CDR2 (germline): SGHKS, YYEKEE (reference sequence). This CDR3 contains 13 residues. The CDR3 nucleotides read TGTGCCAGCAGCCGGCGGGCGGGCGGTGGCTACACCTTC. Amino acids: CASSRRAGGGYTF.

The chain joins TRBV19 to TRBJ1-2; tentatively, D is TRBD1 (6 bases). Germline V CDR1 and CDR2: LNHDA, SQIVND (reference sequence). This CDR3 has 14 amino acids. V lost 3 bases and J 3 bases, leaving 11 bases between the germline ends. In DNA form, the CDR3 reads TGTGCCAGTAGTATTACCCCAGGGGACTATGGCTACACCTTC. Translation gives CASSITPGDYGYTF.

This chain uses TRBV27 with TRBJ2-7; TRBD1 matches 8 bases. Losses at the gene ends were 6 bases for V and 2 bases for J; bases not matched to a gene: 9. CDR1 and CDR2 (germline): MNHEY, SMNVEV (reference sequence). The CDR3 has 15 amino acids. The CDR3 protein is CASRTEAGGAYEQYF. CDR3 bases: TGTGCCAGCAGAACGGAGGCAGGGGGCGCCTACGAGCAGTACTTC.

The V and J genes are TRBV7-9 and TRBJ1-2; D unclear. The CDR3 is made up of 13 amino acids. Germline CDR1 SEHNR, CDR2 FQNEAQ (reference sequence). Trimming removed 5 bases at V and 8 bases at J, with 15 bases between. CDR3 nucleotide sequence: TGTGCCAGCAGCCCGGGAGTAAGTGACGGCTACACCTTC. It yields the protein CASSPGVSDGYTF.

This chain uses TRBV4-3 with TRBJ2-1, with a weak D call TRBD2 (6 bases). V dropped 0 bases and J dropped 0 bases, with 21 bases sitting between them. Germline assignment: CDR1 LGHNA and CDR2 YSLEER. The CDR3 is made up of 20 amino acids. The CDR3 here is CASSQDEGGPRDVSYNEQFF. The CDR3 DNA follows: TGCGCCAGCAGCCAAGATGAAGGAGGGCCGAGGGACGTCTCCTACAATGAGCAGTTCTTC.

V gene TRBV10-3 combines with J gene TRBJ1-2; 7 nucleotides line up with TRBD1. The junction had 6 bases not matched to a gene; V was cut back by 0 bases and J by 5 bases. Germline V gene sequence: CDR1 ENHRY, CDR2 SYGVKD. This CDR3 contains 15 residues. The CDR3 loop reads CAISESTTQGYGYTF. The CDR3 DNA reads TGTGCCATCAGTGAGTCGACAACACAGGGGTATGGCTACACCTTC.

This chain uses TRBV6-6 with TRBJ2-1, with TRBD2 matching 11 bases. In germline, CDR1 is MNHNY, CDR2 SVGAGI (reference sequence). The CDR3 sequence is 16 residues long. V gave up 5 bases and J gave up 6 bases; unmatched junction bases: 9. CDR3 DNA: TGTGCCAGCAGTACCCTAACTAGCGGGAGATCCAATGAGCAGTTCTTC. Translation gives CASSTLTSGRSNEQFF.